This T cell receptor (beta chain) is drawn from a study of CD8 T cells in Susac syndrome. The CDR3 extends over 13 amino acids. V was trimmed by 4 bases and J by 0 bases, leaving 10 bases between them. Germline values: CDR1 SQVTM, CDR2 ANQGSEA. A quantity of about 0.5 to 1 ug RNA underwent reverse transcription using random hexamers. TCRdb passed the immunoSEQ multiplex PCR reads through MiXCR, listing each CDR3 protein once. The table lists roughly 150,000 distinct CDR3 sequences, around 90% of them singletons. The receptor was derived from a human donor in good health. The chain couples TRBV29-1 to TRBJ2-7, with D hard to call. Sequenced material: CD4+ T cells from PBMCs. CDR3 nucleotides: TGCAGCGTTGGCACCCGGTTCTCCTACGAGCAGTACTTC. Translated: CSVGTRFSYEQYF.